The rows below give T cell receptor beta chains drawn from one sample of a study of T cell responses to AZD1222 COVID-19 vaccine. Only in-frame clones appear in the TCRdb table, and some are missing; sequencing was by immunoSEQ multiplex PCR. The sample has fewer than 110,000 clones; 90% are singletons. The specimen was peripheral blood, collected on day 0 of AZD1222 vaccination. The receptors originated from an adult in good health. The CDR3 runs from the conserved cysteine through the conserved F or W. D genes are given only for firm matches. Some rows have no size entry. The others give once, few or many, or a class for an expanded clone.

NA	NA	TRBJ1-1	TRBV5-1	TGCGCCAGCAGCTTAGACGAGGCATCTGAAGCTTTCTTT	CASSLDEASEAFF
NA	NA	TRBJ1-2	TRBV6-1	TGTGCCAGCAGTGAAGGGGACCTGTTTAACTATGGCTACACCTTC	CASSEGDLFNYGYTF
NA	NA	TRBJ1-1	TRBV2	TGTGCCAGCGGGCGGGTCTTCAACACTGAAGCTTTCTTT	CASGRVFNTEAFF
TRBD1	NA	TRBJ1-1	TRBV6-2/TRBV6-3	TGTGCCAGCAGGTACGAACAGGGGATGCGAACTGAAGCTTTCTTT	CASRYEQGMRTEAFF
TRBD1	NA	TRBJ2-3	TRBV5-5	TGTGCCAGCAGCAGCACGGGGACAGGGACGAAAGATACGCAGTATTTT	CASSSTGTGTKDTQYF
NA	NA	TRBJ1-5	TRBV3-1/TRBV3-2	TGTGCCAGCAGCCAAGATGTATCTCAGCCCCAGCATTTT	CASSQDVSQPQHF
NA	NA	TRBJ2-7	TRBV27	TGTGCCAGCAGTTTCGTCGGGGAACACGAGCAGTACTTC	CASSFVGEHEQYF
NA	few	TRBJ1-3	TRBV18	TGTGCCAGCTCACTAGAAGGACCCAGCTCTGGAAACACCATATATTTT	CASSLEGPSSGNTIYF
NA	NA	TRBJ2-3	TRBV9	TGTGCCAGCAGCGTAGTAGGGCACGCGGATACGCAGTATTTT	CASSVVGHADTQYF
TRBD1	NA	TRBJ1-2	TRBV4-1	TGCGCCAGCAGCCTAAACAGGGGTTCTGGCTACACCTTC	CASSLNRGSGYTF
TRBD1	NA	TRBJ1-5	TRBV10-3	TGTGCCGCCAAAGGGACAGGGGCCGGTCAGCCCCAGCATTTT	CAAKGTGAGQPQHF
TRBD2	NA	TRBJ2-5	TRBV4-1	TGCGCCAGCAGCCAGTTACCGGGACTAGCGGGGAAAGAGACCCAGTACTTC	CASSQLPGLAGKETQYF
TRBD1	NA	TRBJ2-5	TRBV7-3	TGTGCCAGCAGCCTAGACAGGGGGGGATCGGAGACCCAGTACTTC	CASSLDRGGSETQYF
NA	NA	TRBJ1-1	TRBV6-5	TGTGCCAGCAGTTCCAGGGGTAATGAAGCTTTCTTT	CASSSRGNEAFF
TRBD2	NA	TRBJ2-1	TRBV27	TGTGCCTCGTCCGAGCGGGGAATATACAATGAGCAGTTCTTC	CASSERGIYNEQFF
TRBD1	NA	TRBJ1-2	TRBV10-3	TGTGCCAGCGGCGGGACAGGGGCTAACTATGGCTACACCTTC	CASGGTGANYGYTF
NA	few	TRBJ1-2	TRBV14	TGTGCCAGCAGCCGTGGCCTCCAGTATGGCTACACCTTC	CASSRGLQYGYTF
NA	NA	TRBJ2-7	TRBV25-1	TGTGCCAGCAGTGGGACAGCCTTCTCCTACGAGCAGTACTTC	CASSGTAFSYEQYF
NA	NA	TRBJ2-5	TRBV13	TGTGCCAGCAGCCCCTGGGGGGGGCGGTCTGTAGAGACCCAGTACTTC	CASSPWGGRSVETQYF
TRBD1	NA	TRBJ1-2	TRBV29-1	TGCAGCGGCTCTCATGACAGGGGCTATGGCTACACCTTC	CSGSHDRGYGYTF